This T cell receptor (beta chain) was sequenced in a study of T cell responses to AZD1222 COVID-19 vaccine. General study findings and limits: The donors showed a predominance of white British ancestry and of females, with possible underestimation of clonal diversity.

TCRdb keeps only in-frame clones here, not all; method: immunoSEQ multiplex PCR. In the table there are about 110,000 clones, 92% of which are singletons. Comments on this clone: Antigen unknown.

Timing groups of about 4 and about 12 weeks for second doses were pooled. CDR3 size: 12 residues. Trimming shortened V by 7 bases and J by 5 bases, and 9 bases separated the two germline ends. CDR1 and CDR2 (germline): LNHDA, SQIVND (reference sequence). The sequencing here drew on peripheral blood, taken 28 days after the second AZD1222 dose. The V gene is TRBV19, the J gene TRBJ2-4; no clear D gene. This clonotype originated in an adult who received the AZD1222 COVID-19 vaccine. The CDR3 DNA reads TGTGCCAGTAACGATGTCGAAAACATTCAGTACTTC. Translation gives CASNDVENIQYF.